This T cell receptor (beta chain) was recorded in a study of blood T cell repertoires in COVID-19. Method: immunoSEQ multiplex PCR; TCRdb's copy keeps in-frame clones and lacks some. Among 80,000 or so clones listed, about 88% were seen once. Germline-derived CDR1 and CDR2 are SGHDN and FVKESK. The CDR3 totals 14 residues. V gave up 6 bases and J gave up 2 bases; unmatched junction bases: 4. This TCR came from a human donor in a cohort sampled during active COVID-19. The sample was peripheral blood. The chain combines TRBV14 with TRBJ2-3, with 8 bases matching TRBD1. The CDR3 coding sequence is TGTGCCAGCAGAAGACAGGGGAACACAGATACGCAGTATTTT. Protein product: CASRRQGNTDTQYF.